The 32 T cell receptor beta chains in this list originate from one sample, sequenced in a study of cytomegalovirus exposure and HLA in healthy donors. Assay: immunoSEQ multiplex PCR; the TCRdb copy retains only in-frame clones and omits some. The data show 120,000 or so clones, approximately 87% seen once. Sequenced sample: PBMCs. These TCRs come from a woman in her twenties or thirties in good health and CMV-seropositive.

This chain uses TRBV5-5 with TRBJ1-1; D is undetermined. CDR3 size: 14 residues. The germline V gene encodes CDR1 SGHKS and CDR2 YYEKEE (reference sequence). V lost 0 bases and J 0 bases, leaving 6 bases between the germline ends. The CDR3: CASSLDSLNTEAFF. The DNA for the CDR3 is TGTGCCAGCAGCTTGGACAGCCTGAACACTGAAGCTTTCTTT.

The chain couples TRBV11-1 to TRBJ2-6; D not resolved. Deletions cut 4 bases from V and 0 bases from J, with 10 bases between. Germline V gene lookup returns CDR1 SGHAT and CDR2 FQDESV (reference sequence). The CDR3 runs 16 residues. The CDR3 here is CASSSVTRSGANVLTF. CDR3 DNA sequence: TGTGCCAGCAGCTCAGTTACCCGCTCTGGGGCCAACGTCCTGACTTTC.

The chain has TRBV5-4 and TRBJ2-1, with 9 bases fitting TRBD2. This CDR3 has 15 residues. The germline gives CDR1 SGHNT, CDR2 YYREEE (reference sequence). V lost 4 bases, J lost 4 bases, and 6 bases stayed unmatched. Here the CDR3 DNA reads TGTGCCAGCAGCCCGAGCGGGAGGATGTACAATGAGCAGTTCTTC. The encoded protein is CASSPSGRMYNEQFF.

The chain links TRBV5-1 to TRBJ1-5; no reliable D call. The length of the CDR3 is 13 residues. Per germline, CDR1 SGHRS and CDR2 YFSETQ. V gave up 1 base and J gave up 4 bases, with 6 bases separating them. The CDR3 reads CASSLFSNQPQHF. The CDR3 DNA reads TGCGCCAGCAGCTTGTTCTCGAATCAGCCCCAGCATTTT.

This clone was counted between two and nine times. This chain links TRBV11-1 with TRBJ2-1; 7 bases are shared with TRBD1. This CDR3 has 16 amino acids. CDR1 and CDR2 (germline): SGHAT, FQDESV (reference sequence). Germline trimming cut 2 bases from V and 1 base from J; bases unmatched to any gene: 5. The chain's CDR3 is CASSLIPTGSYNEQFF. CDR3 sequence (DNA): TGTGCCAGCAGCTTAATTCCGACAGGGTCCTACAATGAGCAGTTCTTC. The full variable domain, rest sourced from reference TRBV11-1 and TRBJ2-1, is EAEVAQSPRYKITEKSQAVAFWCDPISGHATLYWYRQILGQGPELLVQFQDESVVDDSQLPKDRFSAERLKGVDSTLKIQPAELGDSAMYLCASSLIPTGSYNEQFFGPGTRLTVL.

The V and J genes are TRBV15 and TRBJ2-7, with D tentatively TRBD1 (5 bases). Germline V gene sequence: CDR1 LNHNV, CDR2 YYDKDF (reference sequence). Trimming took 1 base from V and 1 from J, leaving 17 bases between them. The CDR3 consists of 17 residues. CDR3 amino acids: CATSRGTPGLPSYEQYF. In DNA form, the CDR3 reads TGTGCCACCAGCAGAGGCACCCCAGGGCTACCTTCCTACGAGCAGTACTTC. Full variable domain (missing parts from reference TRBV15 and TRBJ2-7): DAMVIQNPRYQVTQFGKPVTLSCSQTLNHNVMYWYQQKSSQAPKLLFHYYDKDFNNEADTPDNFQSRRPNTSFCFLDIRSPGLGDTAMYLCATSRGTPGLPSYEQYFGPGTRLTVT.

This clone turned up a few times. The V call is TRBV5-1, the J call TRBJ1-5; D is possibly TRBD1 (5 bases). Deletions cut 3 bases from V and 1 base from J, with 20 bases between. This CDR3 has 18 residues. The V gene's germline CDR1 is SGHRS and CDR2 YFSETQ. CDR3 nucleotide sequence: TGCGCCAGCAGCTCCGGACGGACAAAGGGGTTGAGCAATCAGCCCCAGCATTTT. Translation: CASSSGRTKGLSNQPQHF.

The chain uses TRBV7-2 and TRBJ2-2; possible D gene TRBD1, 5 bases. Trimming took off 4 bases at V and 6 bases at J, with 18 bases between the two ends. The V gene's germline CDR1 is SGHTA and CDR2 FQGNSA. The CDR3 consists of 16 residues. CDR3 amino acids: CASSWIPDRRAGELFF. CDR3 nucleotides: TGTGCCAGCAGCTGGATCCCCGACAGACGGGCCGGGGAGCTGTTTTTT. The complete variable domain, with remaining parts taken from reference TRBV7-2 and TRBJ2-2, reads GAGVSQSPSNKVTEKGKDVELRCDPISGHTALYWYRQSLGQGLEFLIYFQGNSAPDKSGLPSDRFSAERTGGSVSTLTIQRTQQEDSAVYLCASSWIPDRRAGELFFGEGSRLTVL.

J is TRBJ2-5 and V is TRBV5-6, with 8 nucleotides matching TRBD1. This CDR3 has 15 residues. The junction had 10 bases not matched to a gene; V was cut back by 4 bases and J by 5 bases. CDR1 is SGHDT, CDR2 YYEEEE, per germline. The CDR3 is CASSRTGNGGETQYF. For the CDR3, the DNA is TGTGCCAGCAGCCGGACAGGGAATGGAGGGGAGACCCAGTACTTC.

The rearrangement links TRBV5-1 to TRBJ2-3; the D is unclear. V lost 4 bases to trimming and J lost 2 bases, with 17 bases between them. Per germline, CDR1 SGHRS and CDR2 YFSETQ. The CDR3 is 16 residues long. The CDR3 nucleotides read TGCGCCAGCAGCCGTAAAGAAAGACTTTACACAGATACGCAGTATTTT. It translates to CASSRKERLYTDTQYF.

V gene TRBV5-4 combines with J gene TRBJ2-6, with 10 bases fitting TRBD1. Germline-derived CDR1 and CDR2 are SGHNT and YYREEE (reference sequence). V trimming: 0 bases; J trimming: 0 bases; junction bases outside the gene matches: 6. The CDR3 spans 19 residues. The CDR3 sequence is CASSLEGQGRHSGANVLTF. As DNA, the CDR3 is TGTGCCAGCAGCTTGGAGGGACAGGGGAGACACTCTGGGGCCAACGTCCTGACTTTC.

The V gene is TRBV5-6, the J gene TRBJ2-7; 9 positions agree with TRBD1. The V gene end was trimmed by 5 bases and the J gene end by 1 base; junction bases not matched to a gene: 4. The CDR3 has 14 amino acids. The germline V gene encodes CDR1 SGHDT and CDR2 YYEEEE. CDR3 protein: CASSPGTGSYEQYF. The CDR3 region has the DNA TGTGCCAGCAGTCCCGGGACAGGGTCCTACGAGCAGTACTTC. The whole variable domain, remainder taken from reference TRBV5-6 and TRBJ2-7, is DAGVTQSPTHLIKTRGQQVTLRCSPKSGHDTVSWYQQALGQGPQFIFQYYEEEERQRGNFPDRFSGHQFPNYSSELNVNALLLGDSALYLCASSPGTGSYEQYFGPGTRLTVT.

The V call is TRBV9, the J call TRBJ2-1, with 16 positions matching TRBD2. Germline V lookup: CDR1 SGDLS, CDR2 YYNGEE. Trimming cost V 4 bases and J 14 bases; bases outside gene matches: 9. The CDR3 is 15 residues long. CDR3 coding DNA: TGTGCCAGCAGCCTAGGGACTAGCGGGGGGGCTCGAAAGTTCTTC. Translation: CASSLGTSGGARKFF.

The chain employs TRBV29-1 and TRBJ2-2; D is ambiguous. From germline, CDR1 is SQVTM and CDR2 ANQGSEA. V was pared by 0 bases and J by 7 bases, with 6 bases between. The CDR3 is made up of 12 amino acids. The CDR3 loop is CSVEDLVGELFF. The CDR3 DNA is TGCAGCGTTGAAGATCTCGTCGGGGAGCTGTTTTTT.

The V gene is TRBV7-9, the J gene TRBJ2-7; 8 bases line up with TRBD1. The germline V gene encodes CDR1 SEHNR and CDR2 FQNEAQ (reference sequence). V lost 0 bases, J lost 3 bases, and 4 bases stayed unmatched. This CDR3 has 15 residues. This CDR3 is CASSLAGRGHYEQYF. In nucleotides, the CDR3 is TGTGCCAGCAGCTTAGCGGGCAGGGGGCACTACGAGCAGTACTTC. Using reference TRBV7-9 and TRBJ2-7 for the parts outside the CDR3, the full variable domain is DTGVSQNPRHKITKRGQNVTFRCDPISEHNRLYWYRQTLGQGPEFLTYFQNEAQLEKSRLLSDRFSAERPKGSFSTLEIQRTEQGDSAMYLCASSLAGRGHYEQYFGPGTRLTVT.

CDR3 amino acids: CASSLDGGLGNQPQHF. The DNA of the CDR3 is TGTGCCAGCAGCTTGGATGGGGGACTGGGCAATCAGCCCCAGCATTTT. The chain is built from TRBV5-6 and TRBJ1-5; D may be TRBD1 (5 bases). V dropped 0 bases and J dropped 2 bases, with 12 bases sitting between them. Germline-derived CDR1 and CDR2 are SGHDT and YYEEEE. The CDR3 covers 16 residues.

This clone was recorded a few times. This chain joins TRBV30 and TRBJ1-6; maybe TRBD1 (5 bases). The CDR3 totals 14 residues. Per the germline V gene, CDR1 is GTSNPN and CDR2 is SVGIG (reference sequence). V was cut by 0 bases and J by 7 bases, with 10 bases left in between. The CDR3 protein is CAWSVGVLNSPLHF. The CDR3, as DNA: TGTGCCTGGAGTGTAGGGGTTTTGAATTCACCCCTCCACTTT.

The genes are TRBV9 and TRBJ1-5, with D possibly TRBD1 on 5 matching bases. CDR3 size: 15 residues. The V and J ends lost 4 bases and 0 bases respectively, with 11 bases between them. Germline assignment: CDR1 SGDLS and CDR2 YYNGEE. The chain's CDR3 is CASSLWGDSNQPQHF. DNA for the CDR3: TGTGCCAGCAGCTTATGGGGGGATAGCAATCAGCCCCAGCATTTT.

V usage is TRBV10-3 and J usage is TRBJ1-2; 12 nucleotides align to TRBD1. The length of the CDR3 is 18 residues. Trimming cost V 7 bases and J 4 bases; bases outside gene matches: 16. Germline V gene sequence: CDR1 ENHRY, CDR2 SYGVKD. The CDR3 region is CAITPRGQGAESSYGYTF. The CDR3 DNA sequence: TGTGCCATCACCCCCCGGGGACAGGGGGCCGAGTCTTCCTATGGCTACACCTTC.

The CDR3 sequence: CASSRSTGVGETQYF. CDR3 sequence (DNA): TGTGCCAGCAGCCGATCAACAGGGGTGGGAGAGACCCAGTACTTC. The chain links TRBV11-3 to TRBJ2-5; 7 bases fit TRBD1. V gave up 5 bases and J gave up 4 bases; unmatched junction bases: 10. The germline V gene has CDR1 SGHNT and CDR2 YENEEA. This CDR3 region has 15 residues.

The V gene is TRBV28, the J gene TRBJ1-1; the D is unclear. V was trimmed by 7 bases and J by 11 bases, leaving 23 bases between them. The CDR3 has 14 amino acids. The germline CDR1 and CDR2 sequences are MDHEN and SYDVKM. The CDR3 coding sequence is TGTGCCAGCAACCCAAATCACATCGGGAGAGGGGCTTTCTTT. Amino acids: CASNPNHIGRGAFF.

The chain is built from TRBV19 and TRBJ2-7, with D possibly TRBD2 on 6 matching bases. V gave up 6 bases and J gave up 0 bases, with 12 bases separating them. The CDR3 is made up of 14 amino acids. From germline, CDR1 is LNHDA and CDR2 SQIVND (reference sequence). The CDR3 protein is CASSRDLSSYEQYF. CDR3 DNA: TGTGCCAGTAGCCGGGACTTAAGCTCCTACGAGCAGTACTTC.

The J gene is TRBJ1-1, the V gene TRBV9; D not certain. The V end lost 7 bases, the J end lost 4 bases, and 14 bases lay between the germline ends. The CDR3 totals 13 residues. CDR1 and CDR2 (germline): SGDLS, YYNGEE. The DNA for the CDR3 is TGTGCCAGCTCCGATCGGGAGGGCACTGAAGCTTTCTTT. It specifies CASSDREGTEAFF.

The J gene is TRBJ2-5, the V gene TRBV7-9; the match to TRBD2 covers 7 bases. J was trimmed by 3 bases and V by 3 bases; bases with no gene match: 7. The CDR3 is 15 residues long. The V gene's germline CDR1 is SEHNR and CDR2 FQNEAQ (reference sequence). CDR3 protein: CASSLGGGEEETQYF. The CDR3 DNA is TGTGCCAGCAGCTTGGGGGGAGGGGAGGAAGAGACCCAGTACTTC. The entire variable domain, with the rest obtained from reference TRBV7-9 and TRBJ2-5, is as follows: DTGVSQNPRHKITKRGQNVTFRCDPISEHNRLYWYRQTLGQGPEFLTYFQNEAQLEKSRLLSDRFSAERPKGSFSTLEIQRTEQGDSAMYLCASSLGGGEEETQYFGPGTRLLVL.

This CDR3 is CASSGRGGGLKETQYF. DNA of the CDR3: TGTGCCAGCAGTGGCCGAGGGGGGGGGTTAAAAGAGACCCAGTACTTC. This rearrangement joins TRBV25-1 to TRBJ2-5; weak D call: TRBD2 (7 bases). Germline V gene sequence: CDR1 MGHDK, CDR2 SYGVNS. This CDR3 region has 16 residues. Trimming pared 4 bases from V and 3 bases from J, leaving 18 bases between.

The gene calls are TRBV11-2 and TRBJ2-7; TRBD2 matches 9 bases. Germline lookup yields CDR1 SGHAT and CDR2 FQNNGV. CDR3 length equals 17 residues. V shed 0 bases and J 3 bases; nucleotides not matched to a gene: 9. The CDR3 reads CASSLESLGAGGYEQYF. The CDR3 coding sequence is TGTGCCAGCAGCTTAGAGTCCCTGGGAGCGGGGGGCTACGAGCAGTACTTC.

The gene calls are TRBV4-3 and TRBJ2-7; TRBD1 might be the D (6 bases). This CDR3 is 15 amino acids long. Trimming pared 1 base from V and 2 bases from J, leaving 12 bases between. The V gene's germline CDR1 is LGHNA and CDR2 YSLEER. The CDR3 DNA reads TGCGCCAGCAGCCAAGCTGCAGGGGAAACCTACGAGCAGTACTTC. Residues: CASSQAAGETYEQYF.

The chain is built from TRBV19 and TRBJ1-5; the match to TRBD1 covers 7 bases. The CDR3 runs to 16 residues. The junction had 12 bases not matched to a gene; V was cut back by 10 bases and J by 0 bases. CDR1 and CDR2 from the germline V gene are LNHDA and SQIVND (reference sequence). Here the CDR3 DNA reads TGTGCCACCGACTCGGGACAGAAGTATAGCAATCAGCCCCAGCATTTT. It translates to CATDSGQKYSNQPQHF.

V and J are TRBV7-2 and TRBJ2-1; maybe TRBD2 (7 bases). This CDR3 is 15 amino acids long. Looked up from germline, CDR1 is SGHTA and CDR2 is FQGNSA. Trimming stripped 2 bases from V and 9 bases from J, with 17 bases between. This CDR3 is CASSLQVGGPGEQFF. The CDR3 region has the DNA TGTGCCAGCAGCTTACAGGTGGGGGGGCCGGGTGAGCAGTTCTTC.

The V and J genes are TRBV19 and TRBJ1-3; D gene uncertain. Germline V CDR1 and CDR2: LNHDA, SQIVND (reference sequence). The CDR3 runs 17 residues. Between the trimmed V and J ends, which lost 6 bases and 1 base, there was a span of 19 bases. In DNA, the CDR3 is TGTGCCAGTAGAGCGGTTAAAGGCACCAAATCTGGAAACACCATATATTTT. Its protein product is CASRAVKGTKSGNTIYF.

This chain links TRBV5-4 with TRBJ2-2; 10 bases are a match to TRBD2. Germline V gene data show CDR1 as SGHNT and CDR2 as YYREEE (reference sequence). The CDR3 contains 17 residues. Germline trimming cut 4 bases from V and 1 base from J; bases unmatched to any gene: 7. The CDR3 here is CASSTGTSAMNTGELFF. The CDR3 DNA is TGTGCCAGCAGCACCGGGACTAGCGCGATGAACACCGGGGAGCTGTTTTTT.

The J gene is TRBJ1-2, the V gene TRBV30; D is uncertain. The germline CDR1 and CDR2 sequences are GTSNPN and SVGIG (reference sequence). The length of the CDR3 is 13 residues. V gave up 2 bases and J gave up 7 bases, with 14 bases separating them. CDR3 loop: CAWSSTELGGYTF. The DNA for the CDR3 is TGTGCCTGGAGTTCGACGGAGTTGGGTGGCTACACCTTC.